The entry below gives a single TCR beta chain sequence along with its context. Produced via immunoSEQ multiplex PCR; TCRdb's table is partial and in-frame only. The sample consists of about 85,000 clones, about 89% of them appearing once. This specimen belongs to a study of T cell changes during pregnancy in multiple sclerosis. Germline V CDR1 and CDR2: MDHEN, SYDVKM. CDR3 length: 17 amino acids. The ends lost 8 bases at V and 5 bases at J; junction bases unmatched: 18. This sequence was found in a female donor with multiple sclerosis, enrolled in a pregnancy study. The sample in question was peripheral blood, obtained in the first trimester of pregnancy. The chain employs TRBV28 and TRBJ2-3, with 8 bases matching TRBD2. CDR3 protein: CASPPSGGGGTIDTQYF. CDR3 DNA sequence: TGTGCCAGCCCTCCTTCGGGTGGCGGGGGGACTATAGATACGCAGTATTTT.